This T cell receptor (beta chain) was identified during a study of shared clonotypes between healthy human individuals. Whole-study context: The study used three CD4 naive, three CD4 memory, two CD8 naive and one CD8 memory plate per donor.

Assay: immunoSEQ multiplex PCR; the TCRdb copy retains only in-frame clones and omits some. The top ten hold under 0.25% of the sample, which has approximately 840,000 clones, about 96% seen once. Terminally differentiated effector memory CD45RA+ cells were left out of the naive CD8 fraction, which was CD45RO-negative and positively selected for CCR7. The TCR sequence derives from a man aged 30 to 45 in good health. Sample: naive CD8+ T cells sorted from blood.

CDR3 sequence: CASGLGLEGEDTQYF. CDR3 nucleotides: TGTGCTAGTGGTTTGGGCCTTGAGGGCGAAGATACGCAGTATTTT. The rearrangement links TRBV12-5 to TRBJ2-3, with D possibly matching TRBD2 (5 bases). The germline V gene has CDR1 LGHNT and CDR2 FRNRAP. This CDR3 has 15 amino acids. The V gene lost 1 base and the J gene lost 5 bases, with 13 bases spanning the gap.